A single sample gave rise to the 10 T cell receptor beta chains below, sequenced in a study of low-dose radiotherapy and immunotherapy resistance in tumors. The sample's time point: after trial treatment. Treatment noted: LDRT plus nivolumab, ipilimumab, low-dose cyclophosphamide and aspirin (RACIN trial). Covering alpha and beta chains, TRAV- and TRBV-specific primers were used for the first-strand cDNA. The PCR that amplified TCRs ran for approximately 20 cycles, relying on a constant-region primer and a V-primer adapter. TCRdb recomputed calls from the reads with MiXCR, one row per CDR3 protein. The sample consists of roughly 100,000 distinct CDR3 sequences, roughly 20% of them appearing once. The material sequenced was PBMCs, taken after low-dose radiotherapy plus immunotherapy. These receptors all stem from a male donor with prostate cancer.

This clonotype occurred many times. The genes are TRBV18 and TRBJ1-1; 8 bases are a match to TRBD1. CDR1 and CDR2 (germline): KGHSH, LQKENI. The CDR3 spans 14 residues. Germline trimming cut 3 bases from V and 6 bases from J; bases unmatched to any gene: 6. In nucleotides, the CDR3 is TGTGCCAGCTCACCGCAGACAGGGGACGCTGAAGCTTTCTTT. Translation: CASSPQTGDAEAFF. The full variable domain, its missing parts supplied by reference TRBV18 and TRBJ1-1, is NAGVMQNPRHLVRRRGQEARLRCSPMKGHSHVYWYRQLPEEGLKFMVYLQKENIIDESGMPKERFSAEFPKEGPSILRIQQVVRGDSAAYFCASSPQTGDAEAFFGQGTRLTVV.

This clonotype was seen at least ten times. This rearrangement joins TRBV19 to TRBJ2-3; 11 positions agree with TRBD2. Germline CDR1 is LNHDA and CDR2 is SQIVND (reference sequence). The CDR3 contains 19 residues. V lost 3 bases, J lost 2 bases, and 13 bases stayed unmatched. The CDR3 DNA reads TGTGCCAGTAGTATTGTGGGAACTAGCGGGGGCCAGGTCACAGATACGCAGTATTTT. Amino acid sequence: CASSIVGTSGGQVTDTQYF.

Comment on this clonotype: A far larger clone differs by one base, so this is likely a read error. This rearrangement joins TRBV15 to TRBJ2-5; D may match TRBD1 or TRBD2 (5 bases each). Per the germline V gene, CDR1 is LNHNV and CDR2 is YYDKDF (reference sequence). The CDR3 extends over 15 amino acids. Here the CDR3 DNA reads TGTGTCAGCAGTGAGCACCGGGACGCGCAAGAGACCCAGTACTTC. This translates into CVSSEHRDAQETQYF. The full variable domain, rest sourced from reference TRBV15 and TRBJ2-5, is DAMVIQNPRYQVTQFGKPVTLSCSQTLNHNVMYWYQQKSSQAPKLLFHYYDKDFNNEADTPDNFQSRRPNTSFCFLDIRSPGLGDTAMYLCVSSEHRDAQETQYFGPGTRLLVL.

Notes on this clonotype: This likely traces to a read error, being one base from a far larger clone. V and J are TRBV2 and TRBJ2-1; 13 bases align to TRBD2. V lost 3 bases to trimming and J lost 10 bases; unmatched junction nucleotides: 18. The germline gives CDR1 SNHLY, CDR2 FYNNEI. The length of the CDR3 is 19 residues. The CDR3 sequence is CASSDAGGTSGALVYEQFF. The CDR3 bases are TGTGCCAGCAGTGATGCTGGAGGGACTAGCGGGGCCCTCGTATACGAGCAGTTCTTC.

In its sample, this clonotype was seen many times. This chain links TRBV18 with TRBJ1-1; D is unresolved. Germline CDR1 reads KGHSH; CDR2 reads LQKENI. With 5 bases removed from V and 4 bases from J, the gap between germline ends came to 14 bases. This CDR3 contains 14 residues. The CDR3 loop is CASSNAGRSTEAFF. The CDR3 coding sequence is TGTGCCAGCTCAAACGCGGGAAGGAGCACTGAAGCTTTCTTT.

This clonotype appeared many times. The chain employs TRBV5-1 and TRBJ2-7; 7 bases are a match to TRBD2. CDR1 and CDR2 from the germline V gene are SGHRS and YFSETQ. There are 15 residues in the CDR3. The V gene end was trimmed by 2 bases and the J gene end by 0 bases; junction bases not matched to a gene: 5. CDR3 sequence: CASSFGGGSSYEQYF. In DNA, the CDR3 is TGCGCCAGCAGCTTTGGCGGGGGTTCCTCCTACGAGCAGTACTTC.

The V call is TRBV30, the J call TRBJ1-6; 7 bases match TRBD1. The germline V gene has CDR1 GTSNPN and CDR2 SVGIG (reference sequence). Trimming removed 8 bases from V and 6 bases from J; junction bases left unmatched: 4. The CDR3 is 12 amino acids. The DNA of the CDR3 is TGTGCCCGCCGGGACAGTAATTCACCCCTCCACTTT. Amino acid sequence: CARRDSNSPLHF.

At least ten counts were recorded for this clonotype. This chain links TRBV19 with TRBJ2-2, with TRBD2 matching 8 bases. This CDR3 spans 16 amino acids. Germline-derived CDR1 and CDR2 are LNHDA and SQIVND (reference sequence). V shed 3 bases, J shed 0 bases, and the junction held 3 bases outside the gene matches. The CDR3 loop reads CASSIQRGSNTGELFF. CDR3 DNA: TGTGCCAGTAGTATTCAGCGGGGGTCGAACACCGGGGAGCTGTTTTTT.

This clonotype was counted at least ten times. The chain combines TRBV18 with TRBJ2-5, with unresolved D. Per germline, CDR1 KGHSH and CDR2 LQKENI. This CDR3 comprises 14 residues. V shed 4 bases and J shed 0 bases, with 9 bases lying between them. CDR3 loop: CASSRTGHQETQYF. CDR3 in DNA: TGTGCCAGCTCACGGACGGGCCACCAAGAGACCCAGTACTTC.

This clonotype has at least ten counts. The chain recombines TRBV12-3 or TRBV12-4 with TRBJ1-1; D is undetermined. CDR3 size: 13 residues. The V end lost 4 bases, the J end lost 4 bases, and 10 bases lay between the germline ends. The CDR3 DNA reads TGTGCCAGCAGTTCGGATCGTGTCACTGAAGCTTTCTTT. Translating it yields CASSSDRVTEAFF.